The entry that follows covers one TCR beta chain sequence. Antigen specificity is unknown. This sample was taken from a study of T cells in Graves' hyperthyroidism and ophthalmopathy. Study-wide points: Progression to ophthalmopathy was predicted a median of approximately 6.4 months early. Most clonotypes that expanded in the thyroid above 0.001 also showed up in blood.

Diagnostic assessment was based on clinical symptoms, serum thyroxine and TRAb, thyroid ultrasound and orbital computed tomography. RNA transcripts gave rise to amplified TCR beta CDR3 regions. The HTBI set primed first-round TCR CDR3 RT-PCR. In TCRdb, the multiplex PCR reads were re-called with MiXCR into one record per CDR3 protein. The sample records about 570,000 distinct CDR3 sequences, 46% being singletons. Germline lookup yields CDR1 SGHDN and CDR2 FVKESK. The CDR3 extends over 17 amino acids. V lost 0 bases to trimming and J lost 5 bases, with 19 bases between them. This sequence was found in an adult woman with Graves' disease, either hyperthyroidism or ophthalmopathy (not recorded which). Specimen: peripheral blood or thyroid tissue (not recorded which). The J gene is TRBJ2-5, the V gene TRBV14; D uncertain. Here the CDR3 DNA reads TGTGCCAGCAGCCAAGATTTGAAGGGCCAGCTTAGGGAGACCCAGTACTTC. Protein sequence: CASSQDLKGQLRETQYF.